This T cell receptor beta chain was sequenced for a study of blood T cells in healthy people across ages. General observations from the study: More naive CD4+ cells and higher diversity were found in long-lived than in aged donors.

This clonotype was counted only a few times. Its antigen remains unknown. Primed by a sample-barcoded 5' primer and a J-beta primer mix, a second PCR proceeded for 7 to 11 cycles. From the 5' RACE reads, TCRdb called clonotypes with MiXCR, one entry per CDR3 protein. The data contain 790,000 or so distinct CDR3 sequences, more than 50% of them seen just once; the ten biggest clones take up 25% to 30%. V lost 5 bases and J lost 0, with 24 bases in between. CDR1 is LGHDT, CDR2 YNNKEL, per germline (reference sequence). The CDR3 length is 19 residues. Sequenced material: blood. The receptor was derived from a man between 40 and 49 years old in good health. This chain joins TRBV3-1 and TRBJ2-3, with D possibly matching TRBD1 (6 bases). In DNA form, the CDR3 reads TGTGCCAGCAGCTCAACCCGAGGGGGATGGGGTGGTAGCACAGATACGCAGTATTTT. This gives the protein CASSSTRGGWGGSTDTQYF.